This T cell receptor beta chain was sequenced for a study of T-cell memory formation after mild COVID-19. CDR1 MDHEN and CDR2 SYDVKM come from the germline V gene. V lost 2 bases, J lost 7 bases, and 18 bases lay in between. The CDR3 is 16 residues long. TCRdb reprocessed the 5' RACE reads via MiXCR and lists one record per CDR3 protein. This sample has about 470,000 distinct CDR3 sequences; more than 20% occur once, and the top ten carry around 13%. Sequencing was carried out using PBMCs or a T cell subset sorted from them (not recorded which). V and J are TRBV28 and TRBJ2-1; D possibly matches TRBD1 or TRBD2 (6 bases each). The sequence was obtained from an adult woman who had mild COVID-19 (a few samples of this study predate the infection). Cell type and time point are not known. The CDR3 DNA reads TGTGCCAGCAGTTTAGTGTACGGGGGCGAGCGGAATGAGCAGTTCTTC. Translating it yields CASSLVYGGERNEQFF.